This section outlines one TCR beta chain sequence together with its context. The repertoire was sequenced with immunoSEQ multiplex PCR; TCRdb's copy has only in-frame clones and lacks some. Of a few hundred thousand clones detected, about 90% appear once; the ten largest clones hold about a tenth. This CDR3 comprises 17 residues. V was shortened by 6 bases and J by 1 base, with 21 bases between the two germline ends. Germline V gene lookup returns CDR1 LNHDA and CDR2 SQIVND (reference sequence). The source of the sample is a study of blood T cell repertoires in COVID-19. Everyone who took part was roughly 18 to 89 years old, and they came from roughly 25 US areas. In assigning cohorts, the study relied on participant-reported clinical history.

The source is a woman between 25 and 40 years old who had recovered from COVID-19. Sequenced material: PBMCs or T cells enriched from blood (not recorded which). The chain is built from TRBV19 and TRBJ2-5, with D possibly matching TRBD2 (5 bases). The CDR3 DNA reads TGTGCCAGTAGCTCTCTCTTTGCGCGGGTCCGCCAAGAGACCCAGTACTTC. It encodes CASSSLFARVRQETQYF.